This TCR beta chain was observed in a study of spatial heterogeneity in lung cancer. In the study overall: Sequence detection consistently recorded a greater number of beta-chain than alpha-chain sequences. Across the raw uncorrected reads, a unique TCR and UMI combination was observed, on average, more than ten times.

The study's findings and limits: Ubiquitous expanded tumor TCRs surfaced in blood more at resection than they did at follow-up.

This clonotype was detected a few times. Antigen unknown. The V end lost 3 bases, the J end lost 4 bases, and 6 bases lay between the germline ends. The CDR3 consists of 12 residues. In germline, CDR1 is SNHLY, CDR2 FYNNEI. Indicated time point: sample taken at primary tumor resection. TCRs were sequenced from unsorted whole RNA of tumor, nontumor lung or PBMC. There were roughly 78 donors, all of them untreated patients with early-stage non-small cell lung cancer. TCRdb processed the 5' RACE reads anew with MiXCR; each CDR3 protein has one entry. This table has around 40,000 distinct CDR3 sequences, 5.8% appearing once.

The chain is built from TRBV2 and TRBJ1-1, with no clear D. This clonotype was sampled from a male donor with early-stage non-small cell lung cancer. The sequencing used PBMCs, collected at surgery. The CDR3 sequence is CASSDLATEAFF. In nucleotides, the CDR3 is TGTGCCAGCAGTGATTTGGCCACTGAAGCTTTCTTT.